These T cell receptor beta chains were read from a single sample in a study of OX40 agonist ivuxolimab in advanced cancers. Using immunoSEQ multiplex PCR, the repertoire was profiled, and TCRdb retains in-frame clones only, with some absent. The data contain more than 25,000 clones, about 83% of them singletons. The sample in question was CD4+ or CD8+ T cells sorted from blood, obtained in a trial of the OX40 agonist ivuxolimab. The receptors come from an adult with an advanced solid tumor such as melanoma, head and neck, liver or kidney cancer. Each CDR3 is given with its conserved first and last residue. The D gene is left open where the match is weak. Part of the rows lack a size; the others show once, few, many or a class for expanded clones.

DNA: TGTGCCAGCAACCAAGGTGGCAGCGCCTACAATGAGCAGTTCTTC; CDR3: CASNQGGSAYNEQFF; D: -; size: -; J: TRBJ2-1; V: TRBV6-5
DNA: TGTGCCAGCAGCTTAGCGGGCGGGTACCAAGAGACCCAGTACTTC; CDR3: CASSLAGGYQETQYF; D: -; size: -; J: TRBJ2-5; V: TRBV7-8
DNA: TGTGCCAGCAGCTTAGAGCCGAAGGGAACTTACGAGCAGTACTTC; CDR3: CASSLEPKGTYEQYF; D: -; size: -; J: TRBJ2-7; V: TRBV7-2
DNA: TGTGCCAGCAGCGGACGGTCCAATCAGCCCCAGCATTTT; CDR3: CASSGRSNQPQHF; D: -; size: few; J: TRBJ1-5; V: TRBV6-6
DNA: TGTGCCAGTAGTATAGGGAGGGGACGAAGAGGAGGTACGCAGTATTTT; CDR3: CASSIGRGRRGGTQYF; D: -; size: -; J: TRBJ2-3; V: TRBV19
DNA: TGTGCCACCAACTGGGGACACTATGGCTACACCTTC; CDR3: CATNWGHYGYTF; D: -; size: -; J: TRBJ1-2; V: TRBV19
DNA: TGCAGCGTTGGCGTCTACAATGAGCAGTTCTTC; CDR3: CSVGVYNEQFF; D: -; size: -; J: TRBJ2-1; V: TRBV29-1
DNA: TGTGCCAGTAGTTGGGCGGGGGGCTACAATGAGCAGTTCTTC; CDR3: CASSWAGGYNEQFF; D: TRBD2; size: -; J: TRBJ2-1; V: TRBV19
DNA: TGTGCCAGCATCGGGACTAGCGGGGGGGCATATCCCTTCAATGAGCAGTTCTTC; CDR3: CASIGTSGGAYPFNEQFF; D: TRBD2; size: -; J: TRBJ2-1; V: TRBV7-9
DNA: TGTGCCAGCAGCCCACAGGGGGCCTCACCTAATGAAAAACTGTTTTTT; CDR3: CASSPQGASPNEKLFF; D: TRBD1; size: once; J: TRBJ1-4; V: TRBV27
DNA: TGTGCCATCAGTGCTTCAGGGGCCCCATTGAACACTGAAGCTTTCTTT; CDR3: CAISASGAPLNTEAFF; D: -; size: -; J: TRBJ1-1; V: TRBV10-3
DNA: TGTGCCAGCAGTGAGCCAGGGCACTCCTACGAGCAGTACTTC; CDR3: CASSEPGHSYEQYF; D: -; size: -; J: TRBJ2-7; V: TRBV6-1
DNA: TGTGCCAGTAGTATAGATTGGGGGGCTTGGGAAAAACTGTTTTTT; CDR3: CASSIDWGAWEKLFF; D: -; size: once; J: TRBJ1-4; V: TRBV19
DNA: TGCGCCAGCAGCCTCAACCGGGACAGGGGTTTTTCGGGAAGGTATGGCTACACCTTC; CDR3: CASSLNRDRGFSGRYGYTF; D: TRBD1; size: -; J: TRBJ1-2; V: TRBV4-1
DNA: TGTGCCAGCAGCTTAGGGAACAGGATTGCTAACTATGGCTACACCTTC; CDR3: CASSLGNRIANYGYTF; D: -; size: -; J: TRBJ1-2; V: TRBV7-8
DNA: TGTGCCAGCAGCTTAGGGACAACTCTGGGGCAGTACTTC; CDR3: CASSLGTTLGQYF; D: -; size: once; J: TRBJ2-7; V: TRBV7-9
DNA: TGTGCCAGCAGTGCGAGGTCCAATAGCAATCAGCCCCAGCATTTT; CDR3: CASSARSNSNQPQHF; D: -; size: -; J: TRBJ1-5; V: TRBV6-1
DNA: TGCGCCAGCAGCTTGGCTCCGGACAGGAGGAACACCGGGGAGCTGTTTTTT; CDR3: CASSLAPDRRNTGELFF; D: TRBD1; size: -; J: TRBJ2-2; V: TRBV5-1
DNA: TGCGCCAGCAGCCAGGAGGACAGGCAAGAGACCCAGTACTTC; CDR3: CASSQEDRQETQYF; D: TRBD1; size: -; J: TRBJ2-5; V: TRBV4-1
DNA: TGTGCCAGCAGTTACGGGGAGGGCTTTAACTATGGCTACACCTTC; CDR3: CASSYGEGFNYGYTF; D: -; size: -; J: TRBJ1-2; V: TRBV6-5
DNA: TGTGCCAGCAGTTACTCAGGGGACAATTCACCCCTCCACTTT; CDR3: CASSYSGDNSPLHF; D: -; size: -; J: TRBJ1-6; V: TRBV6-6
DNA: TGTGCCAGCAGTGAGCGGAGTTACTCTGGAAACACCATATATTTT; CDR3: CASSERSYSGNTIYF; D: -; size: medium-sized; J: TRBJ1-3; V: TRBV2
DNA: TGTGCCAGTAGTGACAGGGCTGGCAATCAGCCCCAGCATTTT; CDR3: CASSDRAGNQPQHF; D: TRBD1; size: few; J: TRBJ1-5; V: TRBV19
DNA: TGTGCCGTTGCCTCCGGACAGGGAGGCTATGGCTACACCTTC; CDR3: CAVASGQGGYGYTF; D: TRBD1; size: -; J: TRBJ1-2; V: TRBV19
DNA: TGTGCCAGCAGCAACGGTAGGGGGGAGCAGTACTTC; CDR3: CASSNGRGEQYF; D: -; size: -; J: TRBJ2-7; V: TRBV21-1